Below are 21 T cell receptor beta chains sequenced from a single sample in a study of T cells in localized non-small cell lung cancer. Sequenced by immunoSEQ multiplex PCR; TCRdb stores in-frame clones only, minus some. The sample includes tens of thousands of clones, around 82% seen only once; the top ten take roughly 19%. The material was PBMCs, obtained before any cancer treatment. Receptors originate from a man between 40 and 75 years old with stage II squamous cell lung carcinoma.

This rearrangement joins TRBV19 to TRBJ1-1; D is unclear. The germline CDR1 and CDR2 sequences are LNHDA and SQIVND (reference sequence). CDR3 size: 11 residues. V lost 8 bases to trimming and J lost 1 base, with 5 bases between them. The CDR3 DNA is TGTGCCAGTGTTAGGAACACTGAAGCTTTCTTT. Protein sequence: CASVRNTEAFF.

The chain employs TRBV5-1 and TRBJ2-7; TRBD1 is a possible D gene (5 bases). The V end lost 1 base, the J end lost 5 bases, and 16 bases lay between the germline ends. Germline V lookup: CDR1 SGHRS, CDR2 YFSETQ. The CDR3 sequence is 15 residues long. The DNA for the CDR3 is TGCGCCAGCAGCTTGTATCTTCAGGGTAATAACGAGCAGTACTTC. Translating it yields CASSLYLQGNNEQYF.

The rearrangement links TRBV6-1 to TRBJ1-1, with D possibly being TRBD1 (5 bases). Germline V CDR1 and CDR2: MNHNS, SASEGT. The CDR3 spans 14 residues. The V gene lost 5 bases and the J gene lost 1 base, with 11 bases spanning the gap. CDR3 amino acids: CASSSGASNTEAFF. The CDR3 bases are TGTGCCAGCAGTTCCGGGGCCTCGAACACTGAAGCTTTCTTT.

The rearrangement joins TRBV19 to TRBJ1-2, with D possibly being TRBD1 (6 bases). Germline V gene data show CDR1 as LNHDA and CDR2 as SQIVND (reference sequence). V was clipped by 0 bases and J by 4 bases, with 9 bases between them. The CDR3 covers 14 residues. The CDR3 here is CASSIETGRYGYTF. CDR3 nucleotides: TGTGCCAGTAGTATAGAAACAGGGCGCTATGGCTACACCTTC. Full variable domain (outside the CDR3, taken from reference TRBV19 and TRBJ1-2): DGGITQSPKYLFRKEGQNVTLSCEQNLNHDAMYWYRQDPGQGLRLIYYSQIVNDFQKGDIAEGYSVSREKKESFPLTVTSAQKNPTAFYLCASSIETGRYGYTFGSGTRLTVV.

The chain carries TRBV29-1 and TRBJ1-2; TRBD1 might be the D (5 bases). Germline V gene lookup returns CDR1 SQVTM and CDR2 ANQGSEA. CDR3 length equals 12 residues. Trimming removed 4 bases at V and 2 bases at J, with 8 bases between. The CDR3 DNA follows: TGCAGCGTTGGTTCAGGGAACTATGGCTACACCTTC. Translating it yields CSVGSGNYGYTF.

The chain joins TRBV15 to TRBJ1-5; possible D gene TRBD1, 6 bases. This CDR3 has 14 amino acids. V lost 4 bases and J lost 6, with 13 bases in between. CDR1 and CDR2 from the germline V gene are LNHNV and YYDKDF (reference sequence). The CDR3 sequence: CATSNRVAGQPQHF. The CDR3 region has the DNA TGTGCCACCAGCAACAGGGTAGCGGGTCAGCCCCAGCATTTT. The whole variable domain, filled in from reference TRBV15 and TRBJ1-5, reads DAMVIQNPRYQVTQFGKPVTLSCSQTLNHNVMYWYQQKSSQAPKLLFHYYDKDFNNEADTPDNFQSRRPNTSFCFLDIRSPGLGDTAMYLCATSNRVAGQPQHFGDGTRLSIL.

The V gene is TRBV28, the J gene TRBJ2-1; D not certain. CDR3 size: 14 residues. CDR1 MDHEN and CDR2 SYDVKM come from the germline V gene. V shed 6 bases and J shed 9 bases, with 18 bases lying between them. DNA of the CDR3: TGTGCCAGCAGCGCTCGCCTTCCGCCGGGTGAGCAGTTCTTC. Residues: CASSARLPPGEQFF. The full variable domain, rest sourced from reference TRBV28 and TRBJ2-1, is DVKVTQSSRYLVKRTGEKVFLECVQDMDHENMFWYRQDPGLGLRLIYFSYDVKMKEKGDIPEGYSVSREKKERFSLILESASTNQTSMYLCASSARLPPGEQFFGPGTRLTVL.

This chain joins TRBV18 and TRBJ2-3; D is undetermined. Germline V gene data show CDR1 as KGHSH and CDR2 as LQKENI. The CDR3 runs 13 residues. V dropped 2 bases and J dropped 0 bases, with 3 bases sitting between them. CDR3 bases: TGTGCCAGCTCACCAGGGAGCACAGATACGCAGTATTTT. Amino acids: CASSPGSTDTQYF.

V and J are TRBV9 and TRBJ2-2; tentatively, D is TRBD1 (7 bases). The CDR3 is 14 residues long. Trimming left V 5 bases short and J 5 bases short, with 13 bases between. Germline-derived CDR1 and CDR2 are SGDLS and YYNGEE. In DNA, the CDR3 is TGTGCCAGCAGGGAGGGGGCAAAGACCGGGGAGCTGTTTTTT. It specifies CASREGAKTGELFF.

This clone was seen only a few times. The chain combines TRBV30 with TRBJ1-4, with D tentatively TRBD1 (5 bases). Per germline, CDR1 GTSNPN and CDR2 SVGIG (reference sequence). Trimming stripped 1 base from V and 5 bases from J, with 11 bases between. The CDR3 extends over 14 amino acids. The CDR3 spells CAWSEPGLNEKLFF. CDR3 nucleotide sequence: TGTGCCTGGAGTGAGCCGGGGCTGAATGAAAAACTGTTTTTT.

The chain carries TRBV29-1 and TRBJ2-7; a possible D gene is TRBD1 (6 bases). The V end lost 0 bases, the J end lost 4 bases, and 16 bases lay between the germline ends. Germline CDR1 SQVTM, CDR2 ANQGSEA. The CDR3 spans 15 residues. The chain's CDR3 is CSVEEQIGTSYEQYF. In DNA, the CDR3 is TGCAGCGTTGAAGAACAGATTGGGACAAGTTACGAGCAGTACTTC.

Comment on this clone: Its ends do not fully match the called genes, so a read error is possible. The V call is TRBV2, the J call TRBJ1-5; weak D call: TRBD1 (5 bases). This CDR3 comprises 13 residues. Germline V CDR1 and CDR2: SNHLY, FYNNEI. Written as DNA, the CDR3 is TGTGGCAGCCGGGGGGACGGCAATCAGCCCCAGCATTTT. Translating gives CGSRGDGNQPQHF.

The V call is TRBV6-1, the J call TRBJ2-7, with TRBD2 matching 7 bases. This CDR3 has 13 residues. CDR1 is MNHNS, CDR2 SASEGT, per germline. The V gene end was trimmed by 6 bases and the J gene end by 2 bases; junction bases not matched to a gene: 4. CDR3 in amino acids: CASSFGLAYEQYF. The CDR3 DNA reads TGTGCCAGCAGCTTCGGACTAGCCTACGAGCAGTACTTC.

This sequence joins TRBV28 and TRBJ2-1; D not certain. CDR1 and CDR2 from the germline V gene are MDHEN and SYDVKM. This CDR3 region has 16 residues. Trimming took off 4 bases at V and 1 base at J, with 14 bases between the two ends. CDR3 region: CASSSLERLSYNEQFF. Written as DNA, the CDR3 is TGTGCCAGCAGTTCCTTGGAGCGCCTGTCCTACAATGAGCAGTTCTTC.

The J gene is TRBJ2-2, the V gene TRBV19; D gene ambiguous. V shed 3 bases and J shed 7 bases, with 12 bases lying between them. Germline V CDR1 and CDR2: LNHDA, SQIVND (reference sequence). The CDR3 has 14 residues. This CDR3 reads CASSIVGMGGELFF. Here the CDR3 DNA reads TGTGCCAGTAGTATTGTGGGGATGGGCGGGGAGCTGTTTTTT.

This clone appeared a single time. The chain joins TRBV9 to TRBJ1-3; D remains ambiguous. Looked up from germline, CDR1 is SGDLS and CDR2 is YYNGEE. CDR3 length: 15 amino acids. The V gene lost 4 bases and the J gene lost 0 bases, with 11 bases spanning the gap. The CDR3 loop is CASSLSGSSGNTIYF. The CDR3 DNA sequence: TGTGCCAGCAGCCTGTCCGGATCCTCTGGAAACACCATATATTTT.

This chain connects TRBV7-9 to TRBJ2-1, with 11 bases lining up with TRBD2. CDR1 and CDR2 from the germline V gene are SEHNR and FQNEAQ (reference sequence). V shed 4 bases, J shed 5 bases, and the junction held 10 bases outside the gene matches. The CDR3 totals 17 residues. The CDR3: CASSSILAGVGDNEQFF. The CDR3 nucleotides read TGTGCCAGCAGCTCGATACTAGCGGGAGTGGGGGACAATGAGCAGTTCTTC.

This clone turned up a few times. The J gene is TRBJ1-1, the V gene TRBV7-9; D gene ambiguous. Trimming removed 5 bases from V and 0 bases from J, with 7 bases in between. Germline lookup yields CDR1 SEHNR and CDR2 FQNEAQ (reference sequence). There are 13 residues in the CDR3. The CDR3 reads CASSPRVNTEAFF. The CDR3 DNA is TGTGCCAGCAGCCCTAGGGTGAACACTGAAGCTTTCTTT.

The rearrangement links TRBV7-3 to TRBJ2-5, with D tentatively TRBD1 or TRBD2 (6 bases each). This CDR3 comprises 14 residues. Germline V gene lookup returns CDR1 SGHTA and CDR2 FQGTGA. With 5 bases removed from V and 2 bases from J, the gap between germline ends came to 12 bases. CDR3 in amino acids: CASSLRGAQETQYF. Written as DNA, the CDR3 is TGTGCCAGCAGCCTAAGGGGGGCACAAGAGACCCAGTACTTC.

The J gene is TRBJ1-3, the V gene TRBV30, with 7 bases lining up with TRBD1. Germline assignment: CDR1 GTSNPN and CDR2 SVGIG (reference sequence). Trimming took 2 bases from V and 4 from J; bases not matched to a gene: 2. This CDR3 region has 13 residues. CDR3 DNA: TGTGCCTGGAGTAGGGGGCAAGGAAACACCATATATTTT. Protein product: CAWSRGQGNTIYF. The full variable domain, its missing parts supplied by reference TRBV30 and TRBJ1-3, is SQTIHQWPATLVQPVGSPLSLECTVEGTSNPNLYWYRQAAGRGLQLLFYSVGIGQISSEVPQNLSASRPQDRQFILSSKKLLLSDSGFYLCAWSRGQGNTIYFGEGSWLTVV.

This chain joins TRBV7-2 and TRBJ2-3, with TRBD1 as a possible D gene (5 bases). Germline V CDR1 and CDR2: SGHTA, FQGNSA. This CDR3 is 15 amino acids long. Trimming removed 5 bases from V and 6 bases from J, with 18 bases in between. The CDR3 is CASSLRQFVLDTQYF. The CDR3 DNA reads TGTGCCAGCAGCCTCCGACAGTTCGTACTCGATACGCAGTATTTT.